The T cell receptor (beta chain) under discussion was sequenced for a study of vaccination and CD4 T cells after COVID-19. An Oncomine TCR Beta short-read assay was used to sequence the DNA from cultured CD4+ T cells. Using the QIAamp micro DNA kit, genomic DNA was extracted from the CD4+ T cells that had been cultured. TCRdb called the PCR reads again in MiXCR, with one record for every CDR3 protein. The top ten hold about 27% of the sample, which has over 20,000 distinct CDR3 sequences, roughly two fifths seen once. Comments on this clonotype: Its cognate antigen is unknown.

The CDR3 totals 14 residues. Germline-derived CDR1 and CDR2 are DFQATT and SNEGSKA (reference sequence). V was pared by 0 bases and J by 6 bases, with 12 bases between. Time point defined: late sampling 161 to 241 days after vaccination in three convalescent patients. Treatment noted: roughly 10-day PBMC culture with coronavirus spike peptide pools or control peptides (ViraFEST assay). Cell culture was performed with two million PBMCs per well in the presence of 9 to 10 IU/ml IL-2 and 9.5 to 10 ug/ml peptide pools. The V gene is TRBV20-1, the J gene TRBJ2-1; D is unresolved. The sequence derives from a human donor who had recovered from COVID-19. The sequencing here drew on CD4+ T cells from blood, cultured in vitro, taken about 7 months after SARS-CoV-2 vaccination. The DNA for the CDR3 is TGCAGTGCTAGAGATTTGCGGCAGAGCAATGAGCAGTTCTTC. Amino acid sequence: CSARDLRQSNEQFF.